This T cell receptor (beta chain) was recovered during a study of T cell repertoires in cytomegalovirus infection. The germline V gene has CDR1 DFQATT and CDR2 SNEGSKA (reference sequence). The CDR3 has 11 residues. V dropped 7 bases and J dropped 0 bases, with 5 bases sitting between them. In TCRdb, the reads were re-called with MiXCR into one record per CDR3 protein. Among hundreds of thousands of distinct CDR3 sequences listed, around a sixth were seen once. The TCR sequence derives from a human donor in good health (CMV status not recorded). Some clones in this sample may be carry-over from other donors' samples. The sequenced sample consisted of PBMCs. The chain recombines TRBV20-1 with TRBJ2-3; D ambiguous. The CDR3 is CSGASTDTQYF. In nucleotides, the CDR3 is TGCAGTGGGGCCAGCACAGATACGCAGTATTTT.